This T cell receptor beta chain stems from a study of blood T cell repertoires in COVID-19. J was trimmed by 4 bases and V by 5 bases; bases with no gene match: 14. Looked up from germline, CDR1 is MNHEY and CDR2 is SVGEGT. This CDR3 comprises 16 residues. Using immunoSEQ multiplex PCR, the repertoire was profiled, and TCRdb retains in-frame clones only, with some absent. The profile covers 150,000 to 200,000 clones, with roughly nine tenths appearing a single time and 2% to 2.5% taken by the ten largest. The gene calls are TRBV6-2 or TRBV6-3 and TRBJ2-7, with 7 bases aligning to TRBD2. This clonotype was sampled from a man between 65 and 85 years old with active or convalescent COVID-19. Input material: peripheral blood. CDR3 sequence reads: CASSGAGLQTTYEQYF. CDR3 DNA: TGTGCCAGCAGTGGAGCGGGACTCCAGACGACTTACGAGCAGTACTTC.